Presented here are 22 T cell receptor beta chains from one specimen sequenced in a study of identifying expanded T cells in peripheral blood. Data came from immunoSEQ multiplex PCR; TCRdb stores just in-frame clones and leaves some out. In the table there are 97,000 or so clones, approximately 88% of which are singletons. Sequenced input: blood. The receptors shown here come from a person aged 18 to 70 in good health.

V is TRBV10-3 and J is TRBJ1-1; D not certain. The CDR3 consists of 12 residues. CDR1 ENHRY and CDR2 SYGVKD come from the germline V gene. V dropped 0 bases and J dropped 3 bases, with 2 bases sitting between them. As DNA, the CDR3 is TGTGCCATCAGTGAGTCTGACACTGAAGCTTTCTTT. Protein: CAISESDTEAFF.

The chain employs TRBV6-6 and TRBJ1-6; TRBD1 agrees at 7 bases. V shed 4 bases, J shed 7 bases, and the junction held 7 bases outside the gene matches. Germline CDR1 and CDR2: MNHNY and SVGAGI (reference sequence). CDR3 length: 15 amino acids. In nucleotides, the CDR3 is TGTGCCAGCAGTTCCTTGACAGGGTGGAATTCACCCCTCCACTTT. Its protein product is CASSSLTGWNSPLHF.

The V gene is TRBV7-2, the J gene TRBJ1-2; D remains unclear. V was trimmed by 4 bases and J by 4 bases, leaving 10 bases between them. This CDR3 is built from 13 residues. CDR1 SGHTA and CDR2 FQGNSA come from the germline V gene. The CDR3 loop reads CASSSAPPYGYTF. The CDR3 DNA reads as TGTGCCAGCAGCTCCGCCCCCCCCTATGGCTACACCTTC.

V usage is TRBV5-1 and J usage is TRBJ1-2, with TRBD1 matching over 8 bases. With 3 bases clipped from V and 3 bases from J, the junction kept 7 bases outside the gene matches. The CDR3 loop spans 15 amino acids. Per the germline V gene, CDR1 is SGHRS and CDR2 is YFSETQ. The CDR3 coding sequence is TGCGCCAGCAGCTCCCGGACAGGGAACTACTATGGCTACACCTTC. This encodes CASSSRTGNYYGYTF.

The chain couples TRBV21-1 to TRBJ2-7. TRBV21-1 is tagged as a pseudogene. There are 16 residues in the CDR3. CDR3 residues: CASSSPVRRGDYEQYF. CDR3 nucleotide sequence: TGTGCCAGCAGCAGCCCGGTGCGCCGGGGCGACTACGAGCAGTACTTC.

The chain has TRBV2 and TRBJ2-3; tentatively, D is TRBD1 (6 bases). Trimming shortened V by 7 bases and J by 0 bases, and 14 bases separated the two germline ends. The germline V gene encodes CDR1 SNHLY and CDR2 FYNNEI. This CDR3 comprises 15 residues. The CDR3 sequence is CASNPQGYSTDTQYF. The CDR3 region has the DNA TGTGCCAGCAATCCACAGGGTTATAGCACAGATACGCAGTATTTT.

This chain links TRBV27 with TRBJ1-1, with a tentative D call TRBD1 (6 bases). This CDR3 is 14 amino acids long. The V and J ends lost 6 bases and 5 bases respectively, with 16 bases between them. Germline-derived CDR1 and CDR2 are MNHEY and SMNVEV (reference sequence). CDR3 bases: TGTGCCAGCAGCATCCAGGGGTACGGAACTGAAGCTTTCTTT. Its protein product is CASSIQGYGTEAFF.

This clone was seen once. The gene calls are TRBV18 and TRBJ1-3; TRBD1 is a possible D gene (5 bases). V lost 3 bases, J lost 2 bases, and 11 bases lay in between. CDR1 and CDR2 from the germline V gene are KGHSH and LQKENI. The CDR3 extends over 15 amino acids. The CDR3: CASSPQGPPGNTIYF. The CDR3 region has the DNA TGTGCCAGCTCACCTCAGGGTCCCCCTGGAAACACCATATATTTT.

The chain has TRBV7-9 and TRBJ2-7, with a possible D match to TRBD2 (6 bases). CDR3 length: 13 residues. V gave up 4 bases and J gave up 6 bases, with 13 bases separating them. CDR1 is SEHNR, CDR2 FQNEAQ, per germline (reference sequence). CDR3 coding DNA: TGTGCCAGCAGCTGGGGAGGTGTAAGCGAGCAGTACTTC. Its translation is CASSWGGVSEQYF. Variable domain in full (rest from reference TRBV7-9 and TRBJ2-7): DTGVSQNPRHKITKRGQNVTFRCDPISEHNRLYWYRQTLGQGPEFLTYFQNEAQLEKSRLLSDRFSAERPKGSFSTLEIQRTEQGDSAMYLCASSWGGVSEQYFGPGTRLTVT.

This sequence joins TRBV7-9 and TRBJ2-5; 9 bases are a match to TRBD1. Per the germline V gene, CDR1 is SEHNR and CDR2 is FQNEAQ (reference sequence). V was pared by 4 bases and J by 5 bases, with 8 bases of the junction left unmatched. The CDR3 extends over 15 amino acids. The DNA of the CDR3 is TGTGCCAGCAGCTACTATGGACAGGGGACCGAGACCCAGTACTTC. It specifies CASSYYGQGTETQYF.

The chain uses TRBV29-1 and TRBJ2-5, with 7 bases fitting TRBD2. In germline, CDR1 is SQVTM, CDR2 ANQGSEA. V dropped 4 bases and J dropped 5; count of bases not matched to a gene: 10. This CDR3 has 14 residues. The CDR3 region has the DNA TGCAGCGTTGTTAACGAGGGAGGGCGGGAGACCCAGTACTTC. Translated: CSVVNEGGRETQYF.

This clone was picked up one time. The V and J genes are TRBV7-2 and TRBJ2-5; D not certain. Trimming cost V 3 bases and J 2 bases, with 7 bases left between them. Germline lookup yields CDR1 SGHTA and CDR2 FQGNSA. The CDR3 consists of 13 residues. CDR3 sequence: CASSFLRQETQYF. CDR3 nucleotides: TGTGCCAGCAGCTTCTTGCGACAAGAGACCCAGTACTTC.

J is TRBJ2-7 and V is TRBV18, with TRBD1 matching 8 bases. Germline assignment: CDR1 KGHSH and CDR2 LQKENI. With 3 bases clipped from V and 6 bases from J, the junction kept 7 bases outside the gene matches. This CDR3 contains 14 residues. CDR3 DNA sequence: TGTGCCAGCTCACCCGGGACAGGTCAAGGCGAGCAGTACTTC. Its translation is CASSPGTGQGEQYF.

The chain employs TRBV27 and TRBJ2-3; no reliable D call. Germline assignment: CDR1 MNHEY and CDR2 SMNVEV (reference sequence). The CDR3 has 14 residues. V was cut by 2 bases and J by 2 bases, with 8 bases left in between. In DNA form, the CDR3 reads TGTGCCAGCAGTTTAGACCGGTACACAGATACGCAGTATTTT. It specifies CASSLDRYTDTQYF.

The CDR3, as DNA: TGCGCCAGCAGCTTGGGACTAGCGGGAAGCTCCTACAATGAGCAGTTCTTC. This sequence encodes CASSLGLAGSSYNEQFF. The chain has TRBV5-1 and TRBJ2-1; 11 bases align to TRBD2. With 0 bases clipped from V and 0 bases from J, the junction kept 2 bases outside the gene matches. The CDR3 length is 17 residues. CDR1 SGHRS and CDR2 YFSETQ come from the germline V gene.

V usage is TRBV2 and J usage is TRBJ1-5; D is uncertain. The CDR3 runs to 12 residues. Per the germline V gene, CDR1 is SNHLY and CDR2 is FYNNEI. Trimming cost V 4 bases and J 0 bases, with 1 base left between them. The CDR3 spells CASSVSNQPQHF. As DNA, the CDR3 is TGTGCCAGCAGTGTTAGCAATCAGCCCCAGCATTTT.

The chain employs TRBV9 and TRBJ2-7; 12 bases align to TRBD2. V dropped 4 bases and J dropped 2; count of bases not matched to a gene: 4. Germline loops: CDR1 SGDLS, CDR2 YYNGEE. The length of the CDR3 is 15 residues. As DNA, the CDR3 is TGTGCCAGCAGCCCTAGGACTAGCGGGACCTACGAGCAGTACTTC. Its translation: CASSPRTSGTYEQYF.

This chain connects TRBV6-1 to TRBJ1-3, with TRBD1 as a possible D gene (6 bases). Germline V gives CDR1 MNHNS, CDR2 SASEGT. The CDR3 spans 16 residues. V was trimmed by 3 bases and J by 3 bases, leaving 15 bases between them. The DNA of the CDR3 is TGTGCCAGCAGTGACGGGGGGGCCCCGGTTGGAAACACCATATATTTT. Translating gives CASSDGGAPVGNTIYF.

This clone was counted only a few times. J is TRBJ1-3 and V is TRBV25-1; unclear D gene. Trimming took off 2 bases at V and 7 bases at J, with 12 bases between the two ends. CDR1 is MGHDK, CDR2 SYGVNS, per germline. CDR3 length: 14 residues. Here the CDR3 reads CASSEGGSRNTIYF. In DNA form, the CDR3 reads TGTGCCAGCAGTGAAGGCGGTAGTAGGAACACCATATATTTT.

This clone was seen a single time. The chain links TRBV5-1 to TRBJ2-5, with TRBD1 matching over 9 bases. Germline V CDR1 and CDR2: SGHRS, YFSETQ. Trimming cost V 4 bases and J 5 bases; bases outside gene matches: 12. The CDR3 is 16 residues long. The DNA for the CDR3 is TGCGCCAGCAGCAATACCGGGACAGGGCTCTGGGAGACCCAGTACTTC. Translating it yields CASSNTGTGLWETQYF.

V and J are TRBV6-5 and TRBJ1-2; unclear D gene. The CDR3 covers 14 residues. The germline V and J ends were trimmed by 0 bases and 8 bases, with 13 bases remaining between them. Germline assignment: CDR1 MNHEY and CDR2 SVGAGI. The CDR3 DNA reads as TGTGCCAGCAGTTACTCGGAAGTCGGGCAAGGCTACACCTTC. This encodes CASSYSEVGQGYTF.

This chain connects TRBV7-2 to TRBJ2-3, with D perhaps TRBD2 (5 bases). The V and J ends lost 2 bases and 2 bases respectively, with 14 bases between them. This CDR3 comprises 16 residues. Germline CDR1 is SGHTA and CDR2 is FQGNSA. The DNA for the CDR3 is TGTGCCAGCAGCTTATGGGAGCGGCCAAACACAGATACGCAGTATTTT. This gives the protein CASSLWERPNTDTQYF.